The TCR beta chain described here comes from a study of technical replicates of blood from four donors. Here immunoSEQ multiplex PCR was the method, and the copy in TCRdb shows in-frame clones only, minus some. The table lists about 99,000 clones, 95% of them singletons. This CDR3 has 14 amino acids. V lost 2 bases to trimming and J lost 10 bases, with 14 bases between them. Germline V gene sequence: CDR1 MNHNY, CDR2 SVGAGI (reference sequence). The sequenced sample was T cells isolated from PBMCs. The source is a human donor in good health. The V call is TRBV6-6, the J call TRBJ1-4; D unresolved. CDR3 region: CASSYDETRGKLFF. The CDR3 nucleotides read TGTGCCAGCAGTTACGATGAAACTAGAGGAAAACTGTTTTTT.